This record covers a single T cell receptor beta chain. These data are taken from a study of CD8 T cells in Susac syndrome. The germline CDR1 and CDR2 sequences are DFQATT and SNEGSKA (reference sequence). CDR3 length equals 11 residues. The V end lost 1 base, the J end lost 9 bases, and 7 bases lay between the germline ends. Sequencing of TCR beta was performed on blood CD8+ and CD4+ T cells. TEMRA cells were FACS-enriched, and CD8+ and CD4+ T cells were isolated negatively. Random-hexamer reverse transcription was applied to roughly 0.5 to 1 ug RNA. Amplification of TCR beta CDR3 was carried out by immunoSEQ multiplex PCR, which covered 54 Vbeta and 13 Jbeta segments. TCRdb analysed the immunoSEQ multiplex PCR reads with MiXCR anew, one entry per CDR3 protein. Counted here are fewer than 200,000 distinct CDR3 sequences, roughly 92% occurring once; the ten biggest clones make up 0.1%.

The specimen sequenced was CD4+ T cells from PBMCs. V usage is TRBV20-1 and J usage is TRBJ1-5, with D uncertain. The source is a human donor in good health. CDR3 coding DNA: TGCAGTGCTAGAGGAATGGGGCCCCAGCATTTT. Translated: CSARGMGPQHF.